This T cell receptor (beta chain) stems from a study of blood T cell repertoires in COVID-19. The CDR3 spans 17 residues. Germline CDR1 SGHTA, CDR2 FQGNSA. Trimming shortened V by 4 bases and J by 0 bases, and 16 bases separated the two germline ends. Here immunoSEQ multiplex PCR was the method, and the copy in TCRdb shows in-frame clones only, minus some. The table records approximately 280,000 clones, roughly four fifths of them present only once. Across 24 US areas, participants ranged in age from about 18 to 100 years. This sequence was found in a man aged 40-55 years who had been exposed to COVID-19. The sequenced material came from PBMCs or T cells enriched from blood (not recorded which). The J gene is TRBJ2-1, the V gene TRBV7-2, with a tentative D call TRBD2 (5 bases). The CDR3 reads CASSSPVGISSYNEQFF. CDR3 coding DNA: TGTGCCAGCAGCTCACCTGTCGGGATCAGCTCCTACAATGAGCAGTTCTTC.